This T cell receptor (beta chain) is drawn from a study of blood T cell repertoires in COVID-19. On the study more broadly: Collection of acute and convalescent COVID-19 samples took place in the United States, Italy and Spain. T cells, B-cell-depleted T cells, or PBMCs supplied cDNA or gDNA.

V was trimmed by 4 bases and J by 0 bases, leaving 27 bases between them. From germline, CDR1 is MNHEY and CDR2 SMNVEV (reference sequence). The CDR3 is made up of 21 amino acids. Generated by immunoSEQ multiplex PCR, the TCRdb table keeps only in-frame clones and is missing some. The sample gives 130,000 to 150,000 clones, 85% to 90% of which show up once; roughly 4% is in the top ten. The rearrangement joins TRBV27 to TRBJ2-2, with a possible D match to TRBD2 (6 bases). The receptor comes from a woman aged 40 to 55 with acute or convalescent COVID-19. The source material was peripheral blood. The CDR3 here is CASSSPLLRGMGTANTGELFF. In nucleotides, the CDR3 is TGTGCCAGCAGTTCCCCTCTGCTCCGGGGGATGGGAACGGCGAACACCGGGGAGCTGTTTTTT.